This entry lists 24 T cell receptor beta chains sequenced from one sample in a study of blood T cells in healthy people across ages. The second PCR ran roughly 6 to 11 cycles with a sample-barcoded 5' primer and J-beta primers. TCRdb analysed the 5' RACE reads with MiXCR anew, one entry per CDR3 protein. The data contain 1.4 million or so distinct CDR3 sequences, under 55% of them singletons. The sequenced material came from blood. The receptors shown here come from a woman younger than 35 in good health.

The chain uses TRBV6-5 and TRBJ1-2, with D perhaps matching TRBD1 (6 bases). CDR1 and CDR2 (germline): MNHEY, SVGAGI. The CDR3 has 15 amino acids. Trimming took 3 bases from V and 2 from J, leaving 13 bases between them. CDR3 sequence reads: CASSYQPGTNYGYTF. CDR3 bases: TGTGCCAGCAGTTATCAACCCGGGACAAACTATGGCTACACCTTC.

The chain uses TRBV7-9 and TRBJ2-5; D is possibly TRBD2 (6 bases). The CDR3 length is 14 residues. Trimming took 5 bases from V and 7 from J, leaving 17 bases between them. Germline lookup yields CDR1 SEHNR and CDR2 FQNEAQ (reference sequence). CDR3 sequence (DNA): TGTGCCAGCAGCCTCCCCCCGGGGGAGATGACCCAGTACTTC. Protein sequence: CASSLPPGEMTQYF.

This clonotype has a single count. The V call is TRBV29-1, the J call TRBJ2-7; TRBD2 aligns across 12 bases. This CDR3 is 14 amino acids long. The J segment lost 0 bases and the V segment lost 7 bases, leaving 4 bases of the junction unmatched. Germline values: CDR1 SQVTM, CDR2 ANQGSEA. The chain's CDR3 is CSATTSGSSYEQYF. CDR3 bases: TGCAGCGCGACGACTAGCGGGAGCTCCTACGAGCAGTACTTC.

The table lists this clonotype with a count of one. The chain uses TRBV15 and TRBJ2-7, with 7 bases fitting TRBD1. CDR1 is LNHNV and CDR2 is YYDKDF in the germline V gene (reference sequence). V gave up 1 base and J gave up 2 bases; unmatched junction bases: 8. This CDR3 contains 16 residues. The chain's CDR3 is CATSRGGGETTYEQYF. CDR3 coding DNA: TGTGCCACCAGCAGAGGAGGGGGCGAGACCACCTACGAGCAGTACTTC.

This clonotype appeared a few times. The chain links TRBV12-3 or TRBV12-4 to TRBJ1-2; D perhaps matches TRBD1 (5 bases). CDR3 length equals 15 residues. Trimming removed 2 bases at V and 3 bases at J, with 13 bases between. The CDR3 sequence is CASSLSHRRYYGYTF. The CDR3 nucleotides are TGTGCCAGCAGTTTAAGCCACAGGCGATACTATGGCTACACCTTC.

This clonotype was detected a few times. The chain couples TRBV6-6 to TRBJ1-2; D uncertain. The CDR3 is 13 amino acids. CDR1 and CDR2 from the germline V gene are MNHNY and SVGAGI (reference sequence). Trimming removed 6 bases at V and 3 bases at J, with 11 bases between. In DNA form, the CDR3 reads TGTGCCAGCAGCCGGGTGGAGGACTATGGCTACACCTTC. This translates into CASSRVEDYGYTF.

This clonotype turned up a few times. The V and J genes are TRBV9 and TRBJ2-5; either TRBD1 or TRBD2 may fit D (5 bases each). The CDR3 has 13 amino acids. Trimming removed 3 bases from V and 4 bases from J, with 10 bases in between. CDR1 and CDR2 (germline): SGDLS, YYNGEE. CDR3: CASSAPGGETQYF. The CDR3 bases are TGTGCCAGCAGCGCGCCTGGGGGAGAGACCCAGTACTTC. Using reference TRBV9 and TRBJ2-5 for the parts outside the CDR3, the full variable domain is DSGVTQTPKHLITATGQRVTLRCSPRSGDLSVYWYQQSLDQGLQFLIQYYNGEERAKGNILERFSAQQFPDLHSELNLSSLELGDSALYFCASSAPGGETQYFGPGTRLLVL.

The gene calls are TRBV7-9 and TRBJ1-2, with D perhaps matching TRBD1 (6 bases). Deletions cut 5 bases from V and 4 bases from J, with 14 bases between. This CDR3 has 14 residues. Germline V gene data show CDR1 as SEHNR and CDR2 as FQNEAQ (reference sequence). The CDR3 coding sequence is TGTGCCAGCAGCCCTTCGTCGGGGGCCTATGGCTACACCTTC. Translating it yields CASSPSSGAYGYTF.

The chain links TRBV20-1 to TRBJ2-3; 9 bases are a match to TRBD2. From germline, CDR1 is DFQATT and CDR2 SNEGSKA (reference sequence). The V gene end was trimmed by 4 bases and the J gene end by 4 bases; junction bases not matched to a gene: 3. This CDR3 spans 13 amino acids. In DNA form, the CDR3 reads TGCAGTGCTATCGCGGGAGGGCCAGATACGCAGTATTTT. Its protein is CSAIAGGPDTQYF.

This clonotype was seen many times. The chain employs TRBV4-2 and TRBJ2-3, with 9 bases matching TRBD2. The length of the CDR3 is 16 residues. Germline V gene data show CDR1 as LGHNA and CDR2 as YNFKEQ. Germline trimming cut 1 base from V and 5 bases from J; bases unmatched to any gene: 7. CDR3 residues: CASSQVPAGGVDTQYF. For the CDR3, the DNA is TGTGCCAGCAGCCAAGTACCAGCGGGAGGTGTAGATACGCAGTATTTT.

This clonotype was counted once. V usage is TRBV18 and J usage is TRBJ2-3, with D tentatively TRBD2 (6 bases). V lost 6 bases, J lost 0 bases, and 16 bases lay in between. CDR1 is KGHSH, CDR2 LQKENI, per germline. The CDR3 contains 16 residues. In nucleotides, the CDR3 is TGTGCCAGCTCCCCCTCGTGGGGGGAAAGCACAGATACGCAGTATTTT. Protein: CASSPSWGESTDTQYF.

V gene TRBV29-1 combines with J gene TRBJ1-1, with D unclear. The CDR3 loop spans 13 amino acids. V shed 7 bases and J shed 0 bases, with 12 bases lying between them. Germline V lookup: CDR1 SQVTM, CDR2 ANQGSEA. CDR3 amino acids: CSAGGRLNTEAFF. The CDR3 region has the DNA TGCAGCGCCGGAGGGAGACTGAACACTGAAGCTTTCTTT.

This clonotype has more than one count but fewer than ten. The chain joins TRBV7-2 to TRBJ1-6; D gene uncertain. V gave up 2 bases and J gave up 7 bases, with 9 bases separating them. The CDR3 covers 14 residues. Per germline, CDR1 SGHTA and CDR2 FQGNSA. The CDR3 nucleotides are TGTGCCAGCAGCTTACTCAGATCCAATTCACCCCTCCACTTT. Protein product: CASSLLRSNSPLHF.

J is TRBJ2-7 and V is TRBV6-5, with unresolved D. Germline CDR1 reads MNHEY; CDR2 reads SVGAGI. The CDR3 covers 13 residues. V was trimmed by 6 bases and J by 1 base, leaving 10 bases between them. The CDR3: CASRPTISYEQYF. CDR3 nucleotide sequence: TGTGCCAGCAGACCCACGATTTCCTACGAGCAGTACTTC.

J is TRBJ2-1 and V is TRBV29-1, with TRBD2 matching over 10 bases. The DNA end is more similar to TRBJ2-7, so the J call may be wrong. CDR3 length: 14 residues. CDR1 is SQVTM, CDR2 ANQGSEA, per germline. CDR3 DNA sequence: TGCAGCGGGTGGACTAGCGGCTCCTACAATGAGCAGTACTTC. Protein sequence: CSGWTSGSYNEQYF.

This clonotype was seen more than once but under ten times. The rearrangement uses TRBV20-1 and TRBJ2-3, with D unresolved. The CDR3 has 15 residues. CDR1 DFQATT and CDR2 SNEGSKA come from the germline V gene (reference sequence). V lost 1 base and J 0 bases, leaving 11 bases between the germline ends. In DNA form, the CDR3 reads TGCAGTGCTAGAGCCGACGGAACTAGCACAGATACGCAGTATTTT. Encoded protein: CSARADGTSTDTQYF.

This clonotype was counted a few times. The rearrangement joins TRBV14 to TRBJ2-1, with TRBD1 matching 8 bases. CDR1 is SGHDN and CDR2 is FVKESK in the germline V gene. Losses at the gene ends were 0 bases for V and 4 bases for J; bases not matched to a gene: 5. This CDR3 has 16 amino acids. In DNA form, the CDR3 reads TGTGCCAGCAGCCAAGAAGGGGACAGGTCATACAATGAGCAGTTCTTC. This encodes CASSQEGDRSYNEQFF.

This chain uses TRBV27 with TRBJ2-3; TRBD2 is a possible D gene (5 bases). The CDR3 length is 17 residues. Germline V gives CDR1 MNHEY, CDR2 SMNVEV (reference sequence). V lost 3 bases and J lost 9, with 25 bases in between. The CDR3 reads CASSFYGTLASWETQYF. The CDR3 DNA is TGTGCCAGCAGTTTTTATGGTACGCTAGCCTCTTGGGAAACGCAGTATTTT.

This clonotype was found once. The chain recombines TRBV7-2 with TRBJ1-1; possible D gene TRBD1, 5 bases. CDR1 and CDR2 from the germline V gene are SGHTA and FQGNSA. CDR3 length: 16 amino acids. The ends were cut back, 1 base at V and 0 bases at J, with 12 bases in the middle. DNA of the CDR3: TGTGCCAGCAGCTTAGGGCCAGGGACCATGAACACTGAAGCTTTCTTT. Translated, it gives CASSLGPGTMNTEAFF.

The chain couples TRBV7-2 to TRBJ2-4, with D possibly TRBD1 on 6 matching bases. CDR1 and CDR2 from the germline V gene are SGHTA and FQGNSA. V was pared by 5 bases and J by 2 bases, with 19 bases between. The CDR3 length is 17 residues. The CDR3 is CASSRRLGGATKNIQYF. CDR3 sequence (DNA): TGTGCCAGCAGCCGACGTTTAGGGGGAGCTACCAAAAACATTCAGTACTTC.

This chain connects TRBV20-1 to TRBJ1-1, with 7 bases matching TRBD1. Losses at the gene ends were 0 bases for V and 1 base for J; bases not matched to a gene: 5. From germline, CDR1 is DFQATT and CDR2 SNEGSKA (reference sequence). The CDR3 has 15 amino acids. CDR3 sequence: CSARDPRGSNTEAFF. CDR3 nucleotides: TGCAGTGCTAGAGATCCCAGGGGGTCGAACACTGAAGCTTTCTTT.

The CDR3 loop reads CASSLAAANNEQFF. For the CDR3, the DNA is TGCGCCAGCAGCTTGGCCGCGGCTAACAATGAGCAGTTCTTC. V usage is TRBV5-1 and J usage is TRBJ2-1; unclear D gene. CDR1 and CDR2 from the germline V gene are SGHRS and YFSETQ. CDR3 length: 14 residues. V gave up 0 bases and J gave up 5 bases, with 9 bases separating them.

The rearrangement uses TRBV4-1 and TRBJ2-7; D is uncertain. The germline CDR1 and CDR2 sequences are MGHRA and YSYEKL. Between the trimmed V and J ends, which lost 4 bases and 2 bases, there was a span of 15 bases. The CDR3 covers 15 residues. The CDR3 protein is CASSPRASSPYEQYF. The DNA for the CDR3 is TGCGCCAGCAGCCCCCGGGCCTCAAGTCCCTACGAGCAGTACTTC.

This rearrangement joins TRBV29-1 to TRBJ2-7; 9 nucleotides agree with TRBD1. This CDR3 region has 13 residues. V shed 4 bases, J shed 4 bases, and the junction held 5 bases outside the gene matches. Per germline, CDR1 SQVTM and CDR2 ANQGSEA. The CDR3 is CSVAWDRAYEQYF. CDR3 bases: TGCAGCGTTGCTTGGGACAGGGCGTACGAGCAGTACTTC.